The sequence of this TCR beta chain was determined in a study of OX40 agonist ivuxolimab in advanced cancers. The study, taken as a whole, reports: Averaging showed that CD8+ T cells had more expanded clones than CD4+ did. Antigen targets of the expanded peripheral T cells went undetermined.

With respect to this clone: Antigen unknown.

Trimming cost V 1 base and J 6 bases, with 7 bases left between them. The CDR3 runs 13 residues. Germline CDR1 reads SGHDN; CDR2 reads FVKESK. Profiling relied on immunoSEQ multiplex PCR, and the TCRdb table lists in-frame clones only, not all of them. The sample has 25,000 to 35,000 clones, 65% to 85% seen once. This specimen was CD4+ or CD8+ T cells sorted from blood, taken in a trial of the OX40 agonist ivuxolimab. The clonotype originates from an adult with an advanced solid tumor such as melanoma, head and neck, liver or kidney cancer. The chain is built from TRBV14 and TRBJ2-1; D gene uncertain. This CDR3 reads CASSQVWPNEQFF. The CDR3 DNA reads as TGTGCCAGCAGCCAAGTCTGGCCCAATGAGCAGTTCTTC.